A selection of T cell receptor beta chains follows, all from one sample in a study of blood T cell repertoires in COVID-19. Measured with immunoSEQ multiplex PCR; TCRdb has only the in-frame clones, and not every one. This sample carries under 80,000 clones, 70% to 90% of them seen once, and the ten largest clones take about 1.5%. Sequenced sample: peripheral blood. The receptors come from a human donor in a cohort sampled during active COVID-19. The CDR3 runs from the conserved cysteine through the conserved F or W. The order of the fields is V gene, J gene, D gene, clone size, CDR3 protein, CDR3 DNA. D genes are given only for firm matches. Not every row has a clone size; where given, it reads once, few, many or a size class.

>TRBV7-9|TRBJ1-1|NA|NA
CASSAGENTEAFF
TGTGCCAGCAGCGCGGGGGAGAACACTGAAGCTTTCTTT
>TRBV2|TRBJ2-5|NA|NA
CASEPQGIQETQYF
TGTGCCAGCGAACCCCAGGGAATCCAAGAGACCCAGTACTTC
>TRBV6-5|TRBJ1-1|NA|NA
CASSWPGKNTEAFF
TGTGCCAGCAGTTGGCCAGGAAAGAACACTGAAGCTTTCTTT
>TRBV11-2|TRBJ1-6|TRBD1|NA
CASTPDRASPLHF
TGTGCCAGCACCCCGGACAGGGCTTCACCCCTCCACTTT
>TRBV9|TRBJ1-1|NA|NA
CASSLHRGSTEAFF
TGTGCCAGCAGCCTCCATCGGGGGAGCACTGAAGCTTTCTTT
>TRBV18|TRBJ2-1|TRBD2|NA
CASSPGLAGGPYNEQFF
TGTGCCAGCTCACCCGGACTAGCGGGAGGGCCCTACAATGAGCAGTTCTTC
>TRBV28|TRBJ2-7|TRBD1|NA
CASSFPTGVYEQYF
TGTGCCAGCAGTTTTCCGACAGGGGTCTACGAGCAGTACTTC
>TRBV3-1/TRBV3-2|TRBJ1-2|TRBD1|NA
CASSLQPQGDYGYTF
TGTGCCAGCAGCCTTCAACCACAGGGGGACTATGGCTACACCTTC
>TRBV7-9|TRBJ1-1|NA|NA
CASSLTTAFF
TGTGCCAGCAGCTTAACTACCGCTTTCTTT
>TRBV7-9|TRBJ1-1|NA|NA
CASSFFEGPNTEAFF
TGTGCCAGCAGCTTTTTTGAGGGCCCGAACACTGAAGCTTTCTTT
>TRBV18|TRBJ2-1|TRBD2|NA
CASSPPGLAGNEQFF
TGTGCCAGCTCACCACCCGGACTAGCGGGCAATGAGCAGTTCTTC
>TRBV20-1|TRBJ2-7|TRBD1|few
CSASSEGTGFNEQYF
TGCAGTGCTAGTAGCGAAGGGACAGGGTTTAACGAGCAGTACTTC
>TRBV6-6|TRBJ1-6|TRBD1|NA
CASSRALGTGGIYSPLHF
TGTGCCAGCAGTCGGGCCCTGGGGACAGGTGGGATTTATTCACCCCTCCACTTT
>TRBV28|TRBJ1-1|NA|NA
CASSVGVTEAFF
TGTGCCAGCTCAGTAGGGGTCACTGAAGCTTTCTTT
>TRBV10-3|TRBJ2-2|NA|NA
CAMTQLDTGELFF
TGTGCCATGACTCAGCTCGACACCGGGGAGCTGTTTTTT
>TRBV27|TRBJ2-5|TRBD2|once
CASSLSPLTSGGSQYF
TGTGCCAGCAGTTTATCACCTCTAACTAGCGGGGGGTCCCAGTACTTC
>TRBV5-4|TRBJ2-3|NA|NA
CASSLGAASTDTQYF
TGTGCCAGCAGCTTAGGGGCGGCAAGCACAGATACGCAGTATTTT
>TRBV28|TRBJ2-7|TRBD1|NA
CASSSSDRAGEQYF
TGTGCCAGCAGTTCCTCGGACAGGGCGGGCGAGCAGTACTTC
>TRBV2|TRBJ1-6|NA|NA
CASSAATGKNNSPLHF
TGTGCCAGCAGTGCTGCTACCGGGAAAAATAATTCACCCCTCCACTTT
>TRBV6-1|TRBJ1-6|TRBD1|NA
CASSEMGQYNSPLHF
TGTGCCAGCAGTGAAATGGGACAGTATAATTCACCCCTCCACTTT
>TRBV28|TRBJ2-5|NA|NA
CASSLGTPGAQYF
TGTGCCAGCAGTCTGGGGACGCCGGGGGCCCAGTACTTC
>TRBV5-4|TRBJ1-2|TRBD1|NA
CASSSTQGANYGYTF
TGTGCCAGCAGCTCGACACAGGGGGCTAACTATGGCTACACCTTC
>TRBV3-1/TRBV3-2|TRBJ1-4|NA|NA
CASSQAVGILTNEKLFF
TGTGCCAGCAGCCAAGCCGTCGGGATTCTAACTAATGAAAAACTGTTTTTT
>TRBV18|TRBJ2-7|TRBD1|NA
CASSPAGGWIEQYF
TGTGCCAGCTCACCAGCAGGGGGCTGGATCGAGCAGTACTTC
>TRBV28|TRBJ1-5|TRBD1|few
CASSSGQGYVQPQHF
TGTGCCAGCAGTTCGGGACAGGGGTACGTCCAGCCCCAGCATTTT
>TRBV3-1/TRBV3-2|TRBJ2-5|TRBD2|NA
CASSQAAGGGETQYF
TGTGCCAGCAGCCAAGCTGCGGGAGGTGGGGAGACCCAGTACTTC
>TRBV2|TRBJ2-5|NA|NA
CASMRREKETQYF
TGTGCCAGCATGAGGCGGGAAAAGGAGACCCAGTACTTC
>TRBV19|TRBJ1-4|NA|NA
CASSIVAGPEKLFF
TGTGCCAGTAGTATAGTGGCGGGGCCGGAAAAACTGTTTTTT
>TRBV19|TRBJ2-2|TRBD2|NA
CASGLANTGELFF
TGTGCCAGCGGACTAGCGAACACCGGGGAGCTGTTTTTT
>TRBV7-9|TRBJ2-5|NA|NA
CASSLEAVSGHSQETQYF
TGTGCCAGCAGCTTAGAGGCGGTGTCGGGACACTCCCAAGAGACCCAGTACTTC
>TRBV9|TRBJ2-3|NA|NA
CASSGRVSTDTQYF
TGTGCCAGCAGCGGGAGGGTGTCGACAGATACGCAGTATTTT
>TRBV5-6|TRBJ2-1|TRBD2|NA
CASSFAPSGMGEQFF
TGTGCCAGCAGCTTCGCTCCTAGCGGGATGGGTGAGCAGTTCTTC
>TRBV28|TRBJ2-7|NA|NA
CASKGGRYEQYF
TGTGCCAGCAAAGGGGGTAGGTACGAGCAGTACTTC
>TRBV7-9|TRBJ2-3|TRBD2|NA
CASSRTSGSTDTQYF
TGTGCCAGCAGCCGGACTAGCGGGTCCACAGATACGCAGTATTTT
>TRBV18|TRBJ1-1|TRBD1|NA
CASSGQGADTEAFF
TGTGCCAGCTCAGGACAGGGGGCCGACACTGAAGCTTTCTTT
>TRBV4-2|TRBJ2-5|TRBD2|NA
CASSQRLAGGTETQYF
TGTGCCAGCAGCCAACGCCTAGCGGGAGGAACGGAGACCCAGTACTTC
>TRBV5-4|TRBJ2-1|TRBD2|NA
CASSPAGTSGPYNEQFF
TGTGCCAGCAGCCCAGCCGGGACTAGCGGGCCCTACAATGAGCAGTTCTTC
>TRBV30|TRBJ2-5|NA|NA
CAWSVRERETQYF
TGTGCCTGGAGTGTTAGGGAGCGAGAGACCCAGTACTTC
>TRBV5-1|TRBJ2-5|TRBD1|NA
CASSSGQVPETQYF
TGCGCCAGCAGCTCCGGACAGGTCCCAGAGACCCAGTACTTC
>TRBV6-5|TRBJ1-3|NA|NA
CASSNDNSGNTIYF
TGTGCCAGCAGTAATGACAACTCTGGAAACACCATATATTTT
>TRBV5-1|TRBJ2-2|NA|few
CASISGTGSSTGELFF
TGCGCCAGCATTTCCGGTACAGGGTCGAGCACCGGGGAGCTGTTTTTT
>TRBV11-1|TRBJ2-1|TRBD1|NA
CASSRILGGNDEQFF
TGTGCCAGCAGCCGCATCCTAGGGGGCAACGATGAGCAGTTCTTC
>TRBV28|TRBJ2-3|TRBD2|NA
CASSLLAGVDTQYF
TGTGCCAGCAGTCTTCTAGCGGGAGTAGATACGCAGTATTTT
>TRBV2|TRBJ1-1|NA|NA
CASSEVEVNTEAFF
TGTGCCAGCAGTGAAGTAGAGGTGAACACTGAAGCTTTCTTT
>TRBV5-6|TRBJ1-4|NA|NA
CASSLGQKSATNEKLFF
TGTGCCAGCAGCTTGGGACAGAAGAGTGCAACTAATGAAAAACTGTTTTTT
>TRBV27|TRBJ2-7|TRBD2|once
CASSLAGGDLPYEQYF
TGTGCCAGCAGTTTAGCGGGGGGGGACTTGCCCTACGAGCAGTACTTC